Below are 18 T cell receptor beta chains sequenced from a single sample in a study of T cells in localized non-small cell lung cancer. This table comes from immunoSEQ multiplex PCR, and its TCRdb copy is limited to in-frame clones, with some not included. The sample consists of roughly 34,000 clones, about nine tenths of them appearing once. Sequenced material: peripheral blood, taken before any cancer treatment. The receptors were sampled from a male donor at least 60 years old with stage III lung adenocarcinoma.

The count of this clone is one. This chain joins TRBV5-4 and TRBJ2-5, with 10 bases matching TRBD2. The CDR3 consists of 16 residues. Trimming took 4 bases from V and 5 from J; bases not matched to a gene: 11. Germline loops: CDR1 SGHNT, CDR2 YYREEE (reference sequence). CDR3 residues: CASSASGSTGSETQYF. As DNA, the CDR3 is TGTGCCAGCAGCGCTAGCGGGAGCACTGGGTCTGAGACCCAGTACTTC.

The V gene is TRBV28, the J gene TRBJ2-5, with a tentative D call TRBD1 (6 bases). V lost 3 bases and J lost 1, with 12 bases in between. CDR1 is MDHEN and CDR2 is SYDVKM in the germline V gene. The CDR3 is 15 residues long. CDR3 DNA sequence: TGTGCCAGCAGTTTCCGGACAGATGCCCAAGAGACCCAGTACTTC. This gives the protein CASSFRTDAQETQYF.

This clone has only a few counts. The chain joins TRBV5-5 to TRBJ1-5; D unclear. V lost 0 bases and J 1 base, leaving 8 bases between the germline ends. The CDR3 loop spans 15 amino acids. Germline assignment: CDR1 SGHKS and CDR2 YYEKEE (reference sequence). The CDR3 nucleotides read TGTGCCAGCAGCTTGGAGGCGGGGAGCAATCAGCCCCAGCATTTT. Protein: CASSLEAGSNQPQHF.

This sequence joins TRBV30 and TRBJ2-1; 7 bases fit TRBD2. The CDR3 extends over 12 amino acids. CDR1 is GTSNPN and CDR2 is SVGIG in the germline V gene (reference sequence). Trimming took 8 bases from V and 4 from J; bases not matched to a gene: 5. The chain's CDR3 is CAGTTDYNEQFF. Written as DNA, the CDR3 is TGTGCCGGGACTACGGATTACAATGAGCAGTTCTTC.

CDR3 nucleotide sequence: TGTGCCAGCAGTCTTCCGGGACACATGAACACTGAAGCTTTCTTT. This translates into CASSLPGHMNTEAFF. This rearrangement joins TRBV27 to TRBJ1-1, with D maybe TRBD1 (6 bases). V was cut by 5 bases and J by 0 bases, with 13 bases left in between. Germline V gives CDR1 MNHEY, CDR2 SMNVEV (reference sequence). This CDR3 is 15 amino acids long.

J is TRBJ1-1 and V is TRBV5-8; TRBD1 might be the D (5 bases). This CDR3 spans 12 amino acids. The germline V gene has CDR1 SGHTS and CDR2 YDEGEE. V lost 7 bases to trimming and J lost 8 bases, with 15 bases between them. CDR3 in amino acids: CASLKEGTEAFF. The CDR3 coding sequence is TGTGCCAGCTTAAAAGAGGGGACGGAAGCTTTCTTT.

J is TRBJ1-5 and V is TRBV9; D remains ambiguous. Trimming took 0 bases from V and 5 from J, leaving 9 bases between them. The CDR3 runs 14 residues. Germline lookup yields CDR1 SGDLS and CDR2 YYNGEE. DNA for the CDR3: TGTGCCAGCAGCGTAGGGACGAATGATCAGCCCCAGCATTTT. Amino acid sequence: CASSVGTNDQPQHF. Complete variable domain (other parts from reference TRBV9 and TRBJ1-5): DSGVTQTPKHLITATGQRVTLRCSPRSGDLSVYWYQQSLDQGLQFLIQYYNGEERAKGNILERFSAQQFPDLHSELNLSSLELGDSALYFCASSVGTNDQPQHFGDGTRLSIL.

There are a few counts of this clone. The V gene is TRBV6-5, the J gene TRBJ2-4, with D possibly called TRBD1 or TRBD2 (5 bases each). The germline V gene encodes CDR1 MNHEY and CDR2 SVGAGI. Trimming removed 0 bases from V and 8 bases from J, with 14 bases in between. This CDR3 has 15 amino acids. The CDR3 sequence: CASSYSQGRGDIQYF. CDR3 sequence (DNA): TGTGCCAGCAGTTACTCCCAGGGAAGAGGGGACATTCAGTACTTC.

The chain recombines TRBV9 with TRBJ1-1; D uncertain. V lost 3 bases and J lost 2, with 11 bases in between. CDR1 is SGDLS and CDR2 is YYNGEE in the germline V gene. There are 14 residues in the CDR3. The CDR3 bases are TGTGCCAGCAGCGAGACCGGGGTAAACACTGAAGCTTTCTTT. Protein: CASSETGVNTEAFF.

The J gene is TRBJ2-2, the V gene TRBV25-1; D remains ambiguous. Deletions cut 5 bases from V and 5 bases from J, with 18 bases between. From germline, CDR1 is MGHDK and CDR2 SYGVNS. This CDR3 has 16 residues. CDR3 amino acids: CASSLLFASKTGELFF. The CDR3 DNA reads TGTGCCAGCAGTCTGCTGTTCGCCAGCAAAACCGGGGAGCTGTTTTTT.

V and J are TRBV7-3 and TRBJ2-3, with TRBD2 identical over 7 bases. In germline, CDR1 is SGHTA, CDR2 FQGTGA. The J segment lost 4 bases and the V segment lost 4 bases, leaving 8 bases of the junction unmatched. This CDR3 region has 15 residues. CDR3 in amino acids: CASSSTSLSADTQYF. CDR3 bases: TGTGCCAGCAGCTCGACTAGCTTGTCGGCAGATACGCAGTATTTT.

In regard to this clone: No DNA is shown, since the ends of the CDR3 on it are uncertain; the CDR3 is the one TCRdb lists. This rearrangement joins TRBV14 to TRBJ2-2; the table's TRBD2 call for D was not verified on the DNA. The CDR3 is 13 amino acids in total, end residues counted. Germline V gene data show CDR1 as SGHDN and CDR2 as FVKESK. CDR3 sequence reads: CASSPFGAGELFF.

CDR3 sequence: CASSLAEGRGTGELFF. The CDR3 DNA sequence: TGCGCCAGCAGCTTGGCCGAGGGGCGGGGGACCGGGGAGCTGTTTTTT. The chain combines TRBV5-1 with TRBJ2-2; TRBD2 agrees at 7 bases. J gave up 5 bases and V 0 bases, and 7 bases lay outside the gene matches. Germline loops: CDR1 SGHRS, CDR2 YFSETQ. CDR3 length: 16 residues.

The chain links TRBV7-2 to TRBJ1-5; 7 bases match TRBD1. Germline CDR1 reads SGHTA; CDR2 reads FQGNSA. This CDR3 has 13 residues. J lost 7 bases, V lost 4 bases, and 4 bases had no gene match. In DNA form, the CDR3 reads TGTGCCAGCAGCTCCGACAGGGCCCAGCCCCAGCATTTT. Protein sequence: CASSSDRAQPQHF.

The chain joins TRBV18 to TRBJ2-3, with TRBD1 matching 10 bases. Per germline, CDR1 KGHSH and CDR2 LQKENI. V was pared by 1 base and J by 3 bases, with 4 bases of the junction left unmatched. The CDR3 has 16 amino acids. The DNA of the CDR3 is TGTGCCAGCTCACCACGGGACAGGGGAGCGACAGATACGCAGTATTTT. This codes for CASSPRDRGATDTQYF.

This clone came up once. V and J are TRBV4-2 and TRBJ2-7; a weak D match, TRBD2 (6 bases). There are 13 residues in the CDR3. Germline CDR1 reads LGHNA; CDR2 reads YNFKEQ. V was shortened by 3 bases and J by 6 bases, with 12 bases between the two germline ends. The CDR3 sequence is CASSHERAGEQYF. The CDR3 DNA is TGTGCCAGCAGCCACGAGAGAGCGGGCGAGCAGTACTTC.

For the CDR3, the DNA is TGCGCCAGCAGCCAAGCGGGCAGGGGAGTGTCTGGGTTCGGGTTCACTAATGAAAAACTGTTTTTT. Its protein is CASSQAGRGVSGFGFTNEKLFF. The rearrangement uses TRBV4-1 and TRBJ1-4, with a tentative D call TRBD1 (6 bases). V was shortened by 1 base and J by 2 bases, with 29 bases between the two germline ends. The V gene's germline CDR1 is MGHRA and CDR2 YSYEKL. CDR3 length: 22 amino acids.

This chain joins TRBV16 and TRBJ1-5; 8 nucleotides agree with TRBD1. CDR1 is KGHSY, CDR2 FQNENV, per germline. The CDR3 loop spans 15 amino acids. V lost 3 bases and J lost 3; bases outside the gene matches: 4. The CDR3 DNA reads as TGTGCCAGCAGCCAGTTGGGACAGGACAATCAGCCCCAGCATTTT. It yields the protein CASSQLGQDNQPQHF.